One TCR beta chain is described in this entry. Authors' data handling: Quantification of nucleated cells was approximated via reference gene primer amplification. Measured with immunoSEQ multiplex PCR; TCRdb has only the in-frame clones, and not every one. The V and J calls and the clone size are those of that table, but D and trimming were determined from the DNA. The data hold around 200,000 clones, with roughly 80% observed a single time. This sample stems from a study of blood T cell repertoires in COVID-19. Study background: Collection of acute and convalescent COVID-19 samples took place in the United States, Italy and Spain. T cells, B-cell-depleted T cells, or PBMCs supplied cDNA or gDNA.

Germline values: CDR1 SGHRS, CDR2 YFSETQ. The CDR3 is 15 amino acids. V lost 0 bases and J lost 15; bases outside the gene matches: 12. The clonotype was recovered from a human donor in a cohort sampled during active COVID-19. Sample: peripheral blood. The chain is built from TRBV5-1 and TRBJ2-4; 10 bases align to TRBD1. In DNA, the CDR3 is TGCGCCAGCAGCTTGGGAGTACCTGGACAGGGGGAACCGTACTTC. It is translated as CASSLGVPGQGEPYF.